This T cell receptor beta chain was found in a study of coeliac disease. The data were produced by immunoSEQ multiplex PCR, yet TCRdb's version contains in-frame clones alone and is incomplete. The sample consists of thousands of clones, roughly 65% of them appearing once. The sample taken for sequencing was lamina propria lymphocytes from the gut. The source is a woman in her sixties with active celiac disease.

As DNA, the CDR3 is TGTGCCAGCAGTCCCGCAATGGGGGAGGGTTCTCGAGCTTTCTTT. Protein sequence: CASSPAMGEGSRAFF. The chain couples TRBV27 to TRBJ1-1, with D possibly matching TRBD1 (5 bases). Trimming shortened V by 5 bases and J by 10 bases, and 23 bases separated the two germline ends. Germline CDR1 MNHEY, CDR2 SMNVEV (reference sequence). CDR3 length: 15 amino acids.